This record looks at one T cell receptor beta chain sequence and its context. The data belong to a study of T cells in Graves' hyperthyroidism and ophthalmopathy. Researchers took RNA transcripts and amplified the TCR beta CDR3 regions from them. An initial round of RT-PCR targeting the TCR CDR3 relied on the HTBI primer set. TCRdb re-called the multiplex PCR reads with MiXCR, one entry per CDR3 protein. The sample lists about 600,000 distinct CDR3 sequences, approximately 15% occurring once. There are 15 residues in the CDR3. The V segment lost 4 bases and the J segment 9 bases; nucleotides outside the gene matches: 15. CDR1 is SGHKS, CDR2 YYEKEE, per germline (reference sequence).

V gene TRBV5-5 combines with J gene TRBJ1-1; TRBD1 matches 7 bases. The receptor's source is a woman aged 18-29 years with Graves' ophthalmopathy. The sequencing input was blood. CDR3 in DNA: TGTGCCAGCAGCGGAGCCTCCGGGACAGTAGAAAAAGCTTTCTTT. It specifies CASSGASGTVEKAFF.